A selection of T cell receptor beta chains follows, all from one sample in a study of cytomegalovirus exposure and HLA in healthy donors. The protocol was immunoSEQ multiplex PCR, while the TCRdb copy is restricted to in-frame clones and leaves out a portion. The table includes roughly 160,000 clones, roughly 84% detected once. Sequences were obtained from PBMCs. These receptors were collected from a man aged 25-40 years in good health and CMV-seronegative. CDR3s leave out the opening cysteine and the closing phenylalanine or tryptophan. Fields, in order: J gene, D gene, V gene, CDR3 length, CDR3 protein. D genes are given only for firm matches.

j_gene: TRBJ2-7; d_gene: TRBD2; v_gene: TRBV7-2; len: 14; CDR3aa: ASSLYPGRDPYEQY
j_gene: TRBJ1-1; d_gene: -; v_gene: TRBV5-1; len: 12; CDR3aa: ASSLPGKNTEAF
j_gene: TRBJ2-1; d_gene: -; v_gene: TRBV7-2; len: 12; CDR3aa: ASSDRDWDNEQF
j_gene: TRBJ2-6; d_gene: -; v_gene: TRBV28; len: 14; CDR3aa: ASSLETVSGANVLT
j_gene: TRBJ2-7; d_gene: TRBD2; v_gene: TRBV19; len: 14; CDR3aa: ASSIDLSSGTYEQY
j_gene: TRBJ1-6; d_gene: -; v_gene: TRBV28; len: 12; CDR3aa: ASSLFFRNSPLH
j_gene: TRBJ1-5; d_gene: TRBD1; v_gene: TRBV4-3; len: 13; CDR3aa: ASSQGQGNNQPQH
j_gene: TRBJ2-3; d_gene: -; v_gene: TRBV7-8; len: 16; CDR3aa: ASSLVIRQEVSTDTQY
j_gene: TRBJ2-7; d_gene: -; v_gene: TRBV11-2; len: 12; CDR3aa: ASSPRQSSYEQY
j_gene: TRBJ1-2; d_gene: -; v_gene: TRBV27; len: 15; CDR3aa: ASCPSAGNWGNYGYT
j_gene: -; d_gene: TRBD2; v_gene: TRBV6-5; len: 13; CDR3aa: ASSYGTSGSGEQY
j_gene: TRBJ2-7; d_gene: -; v_gene: TRBV7-2; len: 10; CDR3aa: ASSFTTYEQY
j_gene: TRBJ1-4; d_gene: -; v_gene: TRBV6-1; len: 13; CDR3aa: ASSALTWGGGGRF
j_gene: TRBJ2-1; d_gene: -; v_gene: TRBV27; len: 11; CDR3aa: ASSITSHNEQF
j_gene: TRBJ2-7; d_gene: TRBD1; v_gene: TRBV7-9; len: 12; CDR3aa: SSSSGQGRNEQY
j_gene: TRBJ1-5; d_gene: -; v_gene: TRBV30; len: 13; CDR3aa: AWSIGGQSNQPQH
j_gene: TRBJ2-7; d_gene: TRBD2; v_gene: TRBV7-9; len: 11; CDR3aa: SSSLGLAGGPR
j_gene: TRBJ1-1; d_gene: TRBD1; v_gene: TRBV6-5; len: 12; CDR3aa: ASRIQGRDTEAF
j_gene: TRBJ1-2; d_gene: -; v_gene: TRBV2; len: 10; CDR3aa: ASTGSGGGYT
j_gene: TRBJ2-1; d_gene: TRBD2; v_gene: TRBV9; len: 13; CDR3aa: ASSVGGSFNNEQF
j_gene: TRBJ2-3; d_gene: TRBD2; v_gene: TRBV6-5; len: 13; CDR3aa: ASSYAAGGVDTQY
j_gene: TRBJ1-2; d_gene: TRBD1; v_gene: TRBV7-6; len: 11; CDR3aa: ASSAGGQFGYT
j_gene: TRBJ1-5; d_gene: TRBD1; v_gene: TRBV5-1; len: 13; CDR3aa: ASSLEGTGNQPQH
j_gene: TRBJ1-5; d_gene: TRBD1; v_gene: TRBV29-1; len: 11; CDR3aa: SVGDRGNQPQH
j_gene: TRBJ1-2; d_gene: -; v_gene: TRBV4-3; len: 12; CDR3aa: ASSQDRGDYGYT
j_gene: TRBJ1-1; d_gene: -; v_gene: TRBV5-6; len: 13; CDR3aa: ASSPSGRLNTEAF
j_gene: TRBJ1-4; d_gene: TRBD1; v_gene: TRBV27; len: 14; CDR3aa: ASSQGQGDIVEKLF
j_gene: TRBJ2-1; d_gene: TRBD1; v_gene: TRBV10-3; len: 16; CDR3aa: AISEPHRTGVVDNEQF
j_gene: TRBJ2-7; d_gene: TRBD2; v_gene: TRBV2; len: 12; CDR3aa: ASSEALARYEQY
j_gene: TRBJ1-1; d_gene: TRBD1; v_gene: TRBV7-9; len: 11; CDR3aa: ASSTGQDTEAF
j_gene: TRBJ2-1; d_gene: TRBD2; v_gene: TRBV6-5; len: 13; CDR3aa: ASSSSGRASNEQF